The 2 T cell receptor beta chains listed next were all sequenced from one sample in a study of T cells after yellow fever vaccination. MiXCR, run by TCRdb on the 5' RACE reads, gives a single entry per CDR3 protein. Of a few hundred thousand distinct CDR3 sequences in the sample, 3.5% to 4.5% are singletons; the top ten hold around 19%. This sample comprised PBMCs, obtained 15 days after the yellow fever booster vaccination. The receptors stem from a man in his late teens or twenties who received the YFV17D yellow fever vaccine.

This clonotype turned up a few times. The chain combines TRBV4-1 with TRBJ1-5; unclear D gene. CDR3 length: 13 amino acids. Germline assignment: CDR1 MGHRA and CDR2 YSYEKL. Trimming pared 6 bases from V and 4 bases from J, leaving 10 bases between. In DNA form, the CDR3 reads TGCGCCAGCAGTTTAGACTGGAATCAGCCCCAGCATTTT. Translation: CASSLDWNQPQHF.

This clonotype has ten or more counts. The chain is built from TRBV7-2 and TRBJ2-1; the match to TRBD2 covers 11 bases. CDR3 length: 18 residues. Germline values: CDR1 SGHTA, CDR2 FQGNSA. Trimming cost V 3 bases and J 4 bases; bases outside gene matches: 11. The DNA of the CDR3 is TGTGCCAGCAGCTTCCAGTCGGTAGCGGGGGGGCTGTACAATGAGCAGTTCTTC. The encoded protein is CASSFQSVAGGLYNEQFF.